The 29 T cell receptor beta chains below all came from one sample that was sequenced in a study of blood T cell repertoires in COVID-19. The repertoire was sequenced with immunoSEQ multiplex PCR; TCRdb's copy has only in-frame clones and lacks some. The sample contains some 320,000 clones, roughly 89% of which appear only once. What was sequenced was PBMCs or T cells enriched from blood (not recorded which). The receptor source for this set is a woman aged 50 to 60 who had been exposed to COVID-19.

The chain is built from TRBV5-1 and TRBJ2-7; 8 bases line up with TRBD1. Germline V gene lookup returns CDR1 SGHRS and CDR2 YFSETQ. Germline trimming cut 1 base from V and 1 base from J; bases unmatched to any gene: 7. The CDR3 consists of 16 residues. As DNA, the CDR3 is TGCGCCAGCAGCTTGCGGGCGCAGGGGGCATCCTACGAGCAGTACTTC. The encoded protein is CASSLRAQGASYEQYF.

The chain recombines TRBV3-1 (or the pseudogene TRBV3-2) with TRBJ2-7; 7 nucleotides match TRBD1. CDR1 is LGHDT and CDR2 is YNNKEL in the germline V gene (reference sequence). Trimming cost V 5 bases and J 10 bases; bases outside gene matches: 8. The CDR3 totals 12 residues. The CDR3 bases are TGTGCCAGCAGCTTTACCGGGACAGAACAGTACTTC. Residues: CASSFTGTEQYF.

This chain joins TRBV7-8 and TRBJ1-6; the D is unclear. Germline assignment: CDR1 SGHVS and CDR2 FQNEAQ. The CDR3 contains 14 residues. V shed 11 bases and J shed 7 bases, with 18 bases lying between them. CDR3 coding DNA: TGTGCCGCGGGAGTCCGCGGGGAAAATTCACCCCTCCACTTT. Its protein is CAAGVRGENSPLHF.

This clone was counted a few times. The gene calls are TRBV10-1 and TRBJ2-7; 13 nucleotides agree with TRBD2. The germline V gene encodes CDR1 WNHNN and CDR2 SYGVQD (reference sequence). The CDR3 consists of 16 residues. The V segment lost 2 bases and the J segment 0 bases; nucleotides outside the gene matches: 1. CDR3 loop: CASSERTSGSSYEQYF. For the CDR3, the DNA is TGCGCCAGCAGTGAGAGGACTAGCGGGAGCTCCTACGAGCAGTACTTC.

This sequence joins TRBV6-5 and TRBJ1-2; 7 bases fit TRBD1. Germline V gene lookup returns CDR1 MNHEY and CDR2 SVGAGI. The CDR3 has 14 amino acids. V lost 2 bases, J lost 5 bases, and 5 bases stayed unmatched. CDR3 in amino acids: CASSYDRVSYGYTF. The CDR3 region has the DNA TGTGCCAGCAGTTACGACAGGGTCTCTTATGGCTACACCTTC.

This chain connects TRBV28 to TRBJ1-2, with D possibly TRBD1 on 5 matching bases. With 7 bases removed from V and 6 bases from J, the gap between germline ends came to 12 bases. Per the germline V gene, CDR1 is MDHEN and CDR2 is SYDVKM. The CDR3 runs 12 residues. CDR3 DNA sequence: TGTGCCAGCATCATCCCAGGGAATGGCTACACCTTC. Translation gives CASIIPGNGYTF.

The chain uses TRBV28 and TRBJ2-2; weak D call: TRBD1 (8 bases). The CDR3 is 15 residues long. The germline gives CDR1 MDHEN, CDR2 SYDVKM. V lost 6 bases to trimming and J lost 3 bases, with 14 bases between them. In DNA form, the CDR3 reads TGTGCCAGCAGACAGGGGGGGGCGGACACCGGGGAGCTGTTTTTT. Translated: CASRQGGADTGELFF.

The J gene is TRBJ1-2, the V gene TRBV5-1, with 9 bases lining up with TRBD1. The CDR3 covers 14 residues. CDR1 SGHRS and CDR2 YFSETQ come from the germline V gene. The V and J ends lost 4 bases and 6 bases, in that order; junction bases with no gene match: 7. CDR3 bases: TGCGCCAGCAGCCCACGGACAGGGGCTGATGGCTACACCTTC. Its translation: CASSPRTGADGYTF.

The rearrangement joins TRBV7-9 to TRBJ2-7; no definite D call. This CDR3 spans 14 amino acids. Trimming removed 1 base at V and 2 bases at J, with 9 bases between. CDR1 and CDR2 (germline): SEHNR, FQNEAQ (reference sequence). In DNA form, the CDR3 reads TGTGCCAGCAGCTTAGGGGCACGGACCTACGAGCAGTACTTC. It encodes CASSLGARTYEQYF.

V gene TRBV5-1 combines with J gene TRBJ1-5; tentative D call: TRBD1 (6 bases). The germline gives CDR1 SGHRS, CDR2 YFSETQ. With 0 bases removed from V and 4 bases from J, the gap between germline ends came to 11 bases. The CDR3 sequence is 15 residues long. In DNA form, the CDR3 reads TGCGCCAGCAGCTTGGACGGGACAAAAAATCAGCCCCAGCATTTT. Translation gives CASSLDGTKNQPQHF.

V usage is TRBV10-3 and J usage is TRBJ2-3; 10 bases are a match to TRBD1. Germline V gives CDR1 ENHRY, CDR2 SYGVKD. J was trimmed by 0 bases and V by 8 bases; bases with no gene match: 11. CDR3 length: 17 amino acids. The CDR3 DNA reads as TGTGCCATCCGACCGGGACAGGGGAGGGTTAGCACAGATACGCAGTATTTT. Protein sequence: CAIRPGQGRVSTDTQYF.

The chain employs TRBV6-5 and TRBJ1-1, with D tentatively TRBD1 (5 bases). The germline V gene has CDR1 MNHEY and CDR2 SVGAGI. Trimming took off 5 bases at V and 1 base at J, with 14 bases between the two ends. This CDR3 is built from 15 residues. The CDR3 reads CASSLRGGWNTEAFF. The CDR3 region has the DNA TGTGCCAGCAGTCTCCGGGGGGGTTGGAACACTGAAGCTTTCTTT.

The V and J genes are TRBV6-2 or TRBV6-3 and TRBJ2-3; TRBD2 matches at 12 bases. This CDR3 is 18 amino acids long. The germline CDR1 and CDR2 sequences are MNHEY and SVGEGT. The J segment lost 5 bases and the V segment lost 6 bases, leaving 15 bases of the junction unmatched. The CDR3 region is CASSSGTSGRTWGDTQYF. DNA of the CDR3: TGTGCCAGCAGCTCCGGGACTAGCGGGCGGACCTGGGGAGATACGCAGTATTTT.

V is TRBV7-8 and J is TRBJ1-6, with D perhaps matching TRBD1 (5 bases). The CDR3 runs to 13 residues. Trimming cost V 5 bases and J 7 bases, with 9 bases left between them. The germline CDR1 and CDR2 sequences are SGHVS and FQNEAQ. The CDR3 loop reads CASSQDTNSPLHF. As DNA, the CDR3 is TGTGCCAGCAGCCAGGACACCAATTCACCCCTCCACTTT.

The rearrangement uses TRBV11-2 and TRBJ2-2, with D maybe TRBD1 (7 bases). The V gene lost 5 bases and the J gene lost 2 bases, with 12 bases spanning the gap. The germline gives CDR1 SGHAT, CDR2 FQNNGV. This CDR3 contains 15 residues. The CDR3 DNA sequence: TGTGCCAGCAGCCAACAGGGGACTAACACCGGGGAGCTGTTTTTT. Its translation: CASSQQGTNTGELFF.

V and J are TRBV6-5 and TRBJ1-1; D is ambiguous. V lost 7 bases and J lost 1, with 16 bases in between. Germline V gives CDR1 MNHEY, CDR2 SVGAGI. This CDR3 region has 15 residues. CDR3 bases: TGTGCCAGCATCTTAGACTCGAACCGGAACACTGAAGCTTTCTTT. Amino acids: CASILDSNRNTEAFF.

In its sample, this clone was seen a few times. The same CDR3 also results from other DNA sequences found in this sample. The chain couples TRBV12-3 or TRBV12-4 to TRBJ1-1, with D possibly being TRBD1 (5 bases). Trimming shortened V by 3 bases and J by 2 bases, and 7 bases separated the two germline ends. This CDR3 region has 13 residues. The CDR3 region is CASSFQGNTEAFF. CDR3 DNA sequence: TGTGCCAGCAGTTTTCAGGGTAACACTGAAGCTTTCTTT.

V is TRBV3-1 (or the pseudogene TRBV3-2) and J is TRBJ1-2; 8 bases are a match to TRBD1. Germline V CDR1 and CDR2: LGHDT, YNNKEL (reference sequence). J was trimmed by 1 base and V by 3 bases; bases with no gene match: 4. This CDR3 has 15 residues. In DNA form, the CDR3 reads TGTGCCAGCAGCCACCACAGGGGGTTTAACTATGGCTACACCTTC. It translates to CASSHHRGFNYGYTF.

The rearrangement joins TRBV20-1 to TRBJ2-5; 9 nucleotides match TRBD2. The CDR3 is made up of 15 amino acids. J gave up 4 bases and V 3 bases, and 9 bases lay outside the gene matches. CDR1 is DFQATT, CDR2 SNEGSKA, per germline (reference sequence). The CDR3 region has the DNA TGCAGTGCTAGTAGGTCTAGCGGGGTGCGAGAGACCCAGTACTTC. It yields the protein CSASRSSGVRETQYF.

The gene calls are TRBV19 and TRBJ2-7; maybe TRBD2 (5 bases). CDR1 LNHDA and CDR2 SQIVND come from the germline V gene (reference sequence). The V end was cut by 5 bases, the J end by 6 bases, with 20 bases between. This CDR3 region has 15 residues. The CDR3 spells CASSLPTTTVSEQYF. In nucleotides, the CDR3 is TGTGCCAGTAGTCTTCCGACTACCACCGTCTCCGAGCAGTACTTC.

V usage is TRBV7-2 and J usage is TRBJ1-2; 7 nucleotides agree with TRBD1. CDR3 length: 13 amino acids. From germline, CDR1 is SGHTA and CDR2 FQGNSA. V gave up 5 bases and J gave up 6 bases; unmatched junction bases: 6. The CDR3 nucleotides are TGTGCCAGCAGCCGAGACAGGGATCATGGCTACACCTTC. Its protein is CASSRDRDHGYTF.

The rearrangement joins TRBV28 to TRBJ1-2, with 9 bases aligning to TRBD1. Looked up from germline, CDR1 is MDHEN and CDR2 is SYDVKM. The CDR3 loop spans 14 amino acids. V was pared by 5 bases and J by 5 bases, with 6 bases of the junction left unmatched. The CDR3 bases are TGTGCCAGCAGTACCCACAGGGGGCGGTATGGCTACACCTTC. Encoded protein: CASSTHRGRYGYTF.

The V and J genes are TRBV27 and TRBJ2-1; the match to TRBD2 covers 9 bases. CDR1 is MNHEY and CDR2 is SMNVEV in the germline V gene (reference sequence). V shed 6 bases, J shed 6 bases, and the junction held 9 bases outside the gene matches. This CDR3 has 15 residues. DNA of the CDR3: TGTGCCAGCAGGACAAGCGGGGGGCGACTCAATGAGCAGTTCTTC. Translated: CASRTSGGRLNEQFF.

The chain couples TRBV5-6 to TRBJ2-2; TRBD2 matches at 10 bases. This CDR3 has 18 residues. Unmatched junction bases numbered 9, after V lost 0 bases and J lost 4 bases. Per the germline V gene, CDR1 is SGHDT and CDR2 is YYEEEE. The CDR3 DNA reads as TGTGCCAGCAGCTTGGGCTACAGGGGACTAGCGTCCACCGGGGAGCTGTTTTTT. Protein sequence: CASSLGYRGLASTGELFF.

The chain joins TRBV7-2 to TRBJ2-2; D perhaps matches TRBD2 (6 bases). CDR3 length: 15 residues. Looked up from germline, CDR1 is SGHTA and CDR2 is FQGNSA. Trimming took 1 base from V and 5 from J, leaving 11 bases between them. The chain's CDR3 is CASSLVGGVTGELFF. The CDR3 DNA reads TGTGCCAGCAGCTTAGTTGGCGGGGTGACCGGGGAGCTGTTTTTT.

The chain employs TRBV4-2 and TRBJ2-7; a possible D gene is TRBD2 (7 bases). This CDR3 has 16 residues. V was cut by 0 bases and J by 0 bases, with 12 bases left in between. Germline CDR1 LGHNA, CDR2 YNFKEQ. CDR3: CASSQEGGGYSYEQYF. The CDR3 DNA reads as TGTGCCAGCAGCCAAGAGGGAGGGGGGTACTCCTACGAGCAGTACTTC.

V and J are TRBV5-5 and TRBJ2-1, with a weak D call TRBD1 (6 bases). V lost 6 bases to trimming and J lost 4 bases, with 17 bases between them. There are 15 residues in the CDR3. Germline V gene sequence: CDR1 SGHKS, CDR2 YYEKEE (reference sequence). The CDR3 DNA reads TGTGCCAGCATCCGGGGCAGGGGAACTTACAATGAGCAGTTCTTC. It is translated as CASIRGRGTYNEQFF.

This chain connects TRBV30 to TRBJ2-1; TRBD2 matches at 13 bases. With 2 bases clipped from V and 5 bases from J, the junction kept 12 bases outside the gene matches. The germline CDR1 and CDR2 sequences are GTSNPN and SVGIG (reference sequence). The CDR3 contains 18 residues. The CDR3 reads CAWSPPRKGLAGNNEQFF. CDR3 DNA sequence: TGTGCCTGGAGTCCTCCAAGAAAGGGACTAGCGGGGAACAATGAGCAGTTCTTC.

The chain joins TRBV7-2 to TRBJ1-6; weak D call: TRBD1 (6 bases). The CDR3 consists of 12 residues. The V and J ends lost 5 bases and 14 bases respectively, with 13 bases between them. Germline values: CDR1 SGHTA, CDR2 FQGNSA. The CDR3 coding sequence is TGTGCCAGCAGCCCGGACAGTTGGGCCCTCCACTTT. As protein: CASSPDSWALHF. The variable domain in full, completed from reference TRBV7-2 and TRBJ1-6, reads GAGVSQSPSNKVTEKGKDVELRCDPISGHTALYWYRQSLGQGLEFLIYFQGNSAPDKSGLPSDRFSAERTGGSVSTLTIQRTQQEDSAVYLCASSPDSWALHFGNGTRLTVT.